This TCR beta chain was captured in a study of tumor-infiltrating lymphocytes in primary liver carcinoma. Study information: The patients had histopathologically diagnosed primary liver carcinoma, and their disease was treated by surgical resection. Study conclusions and caveats: Tumor region pairs outstripped tumor-adjacent and tumor-blood pairs in overlap. Blood had a significantly lower top-250-clone fraction than tumors did (p = 0.039).

Alongside blood RNA obtained from unsorted whole blood, germline DNA was also extracted. Regarding this clonotype: Antigen: not known.

TCR beta cDNA was made from 450 to 600 ng total RNA with a constant-region primer. ARM-PCR was slightly modified, and three nested multiplex PCR rounds with it gave rise to the TCR beta libraries. TRBV1-TRBV30 forward primers paired with a C-beta reverse primer were used in the first two PCR rounds, which ran roughly 9 cycles each. MiXCR was run by TCRdb on the multiplex PCR reads, yielding one entry per CDR3 protein. The sample comprises 250,000 to 400,000 distinct CDR3 sequences, 65% of which are singletons, and 9% rests with the top ten. V was trimmed by 0 bases and J by 6 bases, leaving 15 bases between them. Germline-derived CDR1 and CDR2 are SGHNT and YYREEE (reference sequence). CDR3 length equals 15 residues.

The source is a middle-aged man with primary liver carcinoma and hepatitis B virus infection. The chain recombines TRBV5-4 with TRBJ2-5; a possible D gene is TRBD2 (6 bases). Sequencing input: peripheral blood. CDR3 DNA: TGTGCCAGCAGCTTGGATTGGTCGGGAGCAAAGACCCAGTACTTC. Its translation: CASSLDWSGAKTQYF.